This T cell receptor beta chain was sequenced for a study of T cells in localized non-small cell lung cancer. This clone turned up a few times. Its antigen is unknown. Generated by immunoSEQ multiplex PCR, the TCRdb table keeps only in-frame clones and is missing some. The profile covers more than 50,000 clones, with around 81% appearing a single time and about 20% taken by the ten largest. Germline V CDR1 and CDR2: LNHDA, SQIVND (reference sequence). The V and J ends lost 6 bases and 8 bases, in that order; junction bases with no gene match: 0. The CDR3 loop spans 12 amino acids. Notes on the study in general: Sequencing covered just one tumor region, so heterogeneity cannot be ruled out. Peak T cell clonality was found in uninvolved adjacent lung, exceeding tumor. Longer survival (overall) was linked to higher T cell density in blood.

This sequence originates from a female donor of 60 years or more with stage II squamous cell lung carcinoma. The sequences come from peripheral blood, collected before any cancer treatment. V gene TRBV19 combines with J gene TRBJ1-6, with 8 bases identical to TRBD1. The CDR3 DNA is TGTGCCAGTAGCAGGGGGCATTCACCCCTCCACTTT. Translating it yields CASSRGHSPLHF.